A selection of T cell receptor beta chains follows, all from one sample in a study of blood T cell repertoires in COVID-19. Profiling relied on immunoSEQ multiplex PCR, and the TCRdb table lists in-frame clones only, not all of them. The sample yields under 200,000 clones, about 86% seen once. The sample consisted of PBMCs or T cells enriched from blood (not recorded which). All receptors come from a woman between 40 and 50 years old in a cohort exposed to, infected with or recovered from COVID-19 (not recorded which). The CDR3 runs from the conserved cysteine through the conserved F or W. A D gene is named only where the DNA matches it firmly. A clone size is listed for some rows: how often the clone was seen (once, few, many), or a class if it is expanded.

CASSIFRARDMPTKTHTDTQYF	TGTGCCAGCAGCATATTTAGGGCTCGGGACATGCCGACCAAAACACACACAGATACGCAGTATTTT	NA	TRBJ2-3	NA	TRBV28	22
CASSLGGEGLGEQYF	TGTGCCAGCAGCTTAGGTGGTGAGGGCCTCGGCGAGCAGTACTTC	NA	TRBJ2-7	NA	TRBV7-9	15
CASSPGLAGLYNEQFF	TGTGCCAGCAGCCCGGGACTAGCGGGACTTTACAATGAGCAGTTCTTC	NA	TRBJ2-1	TRBD2	TRBV3-1/TRBV3-2	16
CASSFLTSGNHYEQYF	TGTGCCAGCAGTTTCTTAACTAGCGGGAATCACTACGAGCAGTACTTC	once	TRBJ2-7	TRBD2	TRBV27	16
CASSRGGTNEKLFF	TGTGCCAGCAGTCGAGGGGGAACTAATGAAAAACTGTTTTTT	NA	TRBJ1-4	NA	TRBV6-5	14
CASSLYGTVNQPQHF	TGTGCCAGCAGTTTATACGGGACAGTCAATCAGCCCCAGCATTTT	NA	TRBJ1-5	TRBD1	TRBV27	15
CASRVSDRSTGELFF	TGCGCCAGCAGGGTTAGTGACAGGAGCACCGGGGAGCTGTTTTTT	NA	TRBJ2-2	NA	TRBV5-1	15
CASSQGDRTNQPQHF	TGTGCCAGCAGTCAGGGGGACAGGACGAATCAGCCCCAGCATTTT	NA	TRBJ1-5	TRBD1	TRBV27	15
CATSDNHRGAQPQHF	TGTGCCACCAGTGATAACCACAGGGGGGCACAGCCCCAGCATTTT	NA	TRBJ1-5	TRBD1	TRBV24-1	15
CATSDLNRSSSYNEQFF	TGTGCCACCAGTGATTTGAACAGGTCTAGCTCCTACAATGAGCAGTTCTTC	once	TRBJ2-1	NA	TRBV24-1	17
CASSGGLAGAPSTDTQYF	TGTGCCAGTAGTGGGGGACTAGCGGGAGCCCCTAGCACAGATACGCAGTATTTT	NA	TRBJ2-3	TRBD2	TRBV19	18
CATSAPGTGGGYEQFF	TGTGCCACCAGTGCTCCCGGGACAGGGGGCGGGTATGAGCAGTTCTTC	NA	TRBJ2-1	TRBD1	TRBV24-1	16
CASSLGFGGTYEQYF	TGTGCCAGTAGCCTGGGGTTTGGGGGGACCTACGAGCAGTACTTC	NA	TRBJ2-7	NA	TRBV19	15
CASSPRSGGSYEQYF	TGTGCCAGCTCACCAAGGTCTGGGGGGTCCTACGAGCAGTACTTC	NA	TRBJ2-7	NA	TRBV18	15
CASSIGTGGELFF	TGTGCCAGTAGTATTGGTACGGGCGGGGAGCTGTTTTTT	NA	TRBJ2-2	NA	TRBV19	13
CASSSPYEQYF	TGTGCCAGCAGTTCTCCTTACGAGCAGTACTTC	NA	TRBJ2-7	NA	TRBV2	11
CATSDRDRPAYEQYF	TGTGCCACCAGTGACCGCGACAGGCCGGCCTACGAGCAGTACTTC	once	TRBJ2-7	NA	TRBV24-1	15
CASDKGGDGGYEQYF	TGTGCCAGCGATAAGGGGGGGGACGGTGGTTACGAGCAGTACTTC	NA	TRBJ2-7	NA	TRBV2	15
CASSLGLAGPTEQYF	TGTGCCAGCAGCTTGGGACTAGCGGGGCCTACGGAGCAGTACTTC	NA	TRBJ2-7	TRBD2	TRBV11-3	15
CSGIAVTEAFF	TGCAGCGGCATCGCGGTAACTGAAGCTTTCTTT	medium-sized	TRBJ1-1	NA	TRBV29-1	11
CASRHDSRTLTEAFF	TGTGCCAGCAGACACGACAGCCGGACCCTCACTGAAGCTTTCTTT	NA	TRBJ1-1	NA	TRBV11-3	15
CASSLDRARGGTEAFF	TGCGCCAGCAGCCTCGACAGGGCCAGAGGGGGCACTGAAGCTTTCTTT	NA	TRBJ1-1	TRBD1	TRBV5-1	16
CASSPATQTNYGYTF	TGTGCCAGCAGTCCCGCTACACAGACAAACTATGGCTACACCTTC	once	TRBJ1-2	NA	TRBV6-5	15
CASGLVDEKAKNIQYF	TGTGCTAGTGGTTTGGTAGATGAGAAAGCCAAAAACATTCAGTACTTC	NA	TRBJ2-4	NA	TRBV12-5	16
CASSVTEGYSYEQYF	TGTGCCAGCAGTGTCACAGAGGGATACTCCTACGAGCAGTACTTC	NA	TRBJ2-7	NA	TRBV27	15
CASSKGQEVGVLPQHF	TGCGCCAGCAGTAAAGGACAGGAAGTTGGAGTCTTGCCCCAGCATTTT	NA	TRBJ1-5	TRBD1	TRBV10-2	16
CATSDPQGGGELFF	TGTGCCACCAGTGACCCTCAGGGAGGAGGGGAGCTGTTTTTT	NA	TRBJ2-2	NA	TRBV24-1	14
CASRPNRNTEAFF	TGTGCCAGCAGACCGAACAGGAACACTGAAGCTTTCTTT	NA	TRBJ1-1	NA	TRBV7-2	13
CATSRDANRDGVYGYTF	TGTGCCACCAGCAGAGATGCAAACAGGGACGGCGTCTATGGCTACACCTTC	NA	TRBJ1-2	NA	TRBV15	17
CASSLNLALGELFF	TGCGCCAGCAGCTTGAATCTAGCTCTCGGGGAGCTGTTTTTT	once	TRBJ2-2	NA	TRBV5-1	14
CASSQEGRGVNEQFF	TGCGCCAGCAGCCAAGAGGGCAGGGGGGTCAATGAGCAGTTCTTC	NA	TRBJ2-1	NA	TRBV4-3	15
CASSQDRFTGGIRSPLHF	TGCGCCAGCAGCCAAGATAGGTTCACAGGCGGGATTAGGTCACCCCTCCACTTT	NA	TRBJ1-6	NA	TRBV4-1	18